This T cell receptor beta chain was captured by sequencing in a study of blood T cell repertoires in COVID-19. For the study at large: COVID-19 samples collected from the United States, Italy and Spain covered acute and convalescent phases. Sources were T cells, B-cell-depleted T cells, or PBMCs; the material itself was cDNA or gDNA.

Original handling: Amplified reference gene primers provided the basis for estimating nucleated cell counts. The repertoire was sequenced with immunoSEQ multiplex PCR; TCRdb's copy has only in-frame clones and lacks some. That table supplies the V and J calls and clone size; D and trimming were determined from the DNA. The sample lists 85,000 to 130,000 clones, around 83% occurring once. Sequenced sample: peripheral blood. The origin of this receptor is a woman aged 80 or older with active or convalescent COVID-19.

CDR3 nucleotide sequence: TGTGCCAGCACCTATTTTTTAAGGTCGGAGGGCTACACCTTC. Translation gives CASTYFLRSEGYTF. This chain joins TRBV7-8 and TRBJ1-2; D unclear. Trimming pared 7 bases from V and 8 bases from J, leaving 20 bases between. The CDR3 spans 14 residues. Germline values: CDR1 SGHVS, CDR2 FQNEAQ. Full variable domain (outside the CDR3, taken from reference TRBV7-8 and TRBJ1-2): GAGVSQSPRYKVAKRGQDVALRCDPISGHVSLFWYQQALGQGPEFLTYFQNEAQLDKSGLPSDRFFAERPEGSVSTLKIQRTQQEDSAVYLCASTYFLRSEGYTFGSGTRLTVV.